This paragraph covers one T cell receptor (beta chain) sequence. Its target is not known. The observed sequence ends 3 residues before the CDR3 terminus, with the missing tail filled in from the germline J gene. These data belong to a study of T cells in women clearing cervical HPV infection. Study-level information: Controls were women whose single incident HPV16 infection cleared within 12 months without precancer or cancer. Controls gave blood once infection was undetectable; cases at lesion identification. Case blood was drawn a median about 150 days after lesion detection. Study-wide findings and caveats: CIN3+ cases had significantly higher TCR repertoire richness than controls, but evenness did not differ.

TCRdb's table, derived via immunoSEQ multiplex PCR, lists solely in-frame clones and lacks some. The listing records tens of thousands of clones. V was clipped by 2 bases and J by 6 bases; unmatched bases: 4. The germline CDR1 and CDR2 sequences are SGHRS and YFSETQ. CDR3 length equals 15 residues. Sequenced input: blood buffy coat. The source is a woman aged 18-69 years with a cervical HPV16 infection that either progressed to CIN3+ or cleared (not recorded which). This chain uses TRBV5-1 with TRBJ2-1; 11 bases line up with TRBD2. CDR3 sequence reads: CASSLRTSGSNEQFF. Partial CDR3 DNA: TGCGCCAGCAGCTTAAGGACTAGCGGGTCCAATGAG.